The 16 T cell receptor beta chains below come from one sample, sequenced in a study of identical twins. TCRdb called the 5' RACE reads again in MiXCR, with one record for every CDR3 protein. The data contain more than 200,000 distinct CDR3 sequences, roughly 10% of them singletons. The material sequenced was memory (CD45RO+) T cells sorted from blood. The receptors derive from a woman under 30 in good health.

This clonotype was counted only a few times. This chain uses TRBV20-1 with TRBJ2-2; D is possibly TRBD1 or TRBD2 (6 bases each). CDR1 and CDR2 from the germline V gene are DFQATT and SNEGSKA (reference sequence). This CDR3 contains 14 residues. The V end was cut by 6 bases, the J end by 7 bases, with 18 bases between. The DNA for the CDR3 is TGCAGTGCCCCAGCTGGGGGGCCAGGCGGGGAGCTGTTTTTT. This translates into CSAPAGGPGGELFF.

This sequence joins TRBV20-1 and TRBJ2-3, with 8 bases lining up with TRBD2. The J segment lost 6 bases and the V segment lost 1 base, leaving 6 bases of the junction unmatched. Germline loops: CDR1 DFQATT, CDR2 SNEGSKA (reference sequence). The CDR3 is 14 amino acids. As DNA, the CDR3 is TGCAGTGCTAGAGTCGGTAGCGGGGTTGATACGCAGTATTTT. Residues: CSARVGSGVDTQYF.

This clonotype was counted many times. The chain links TRBV6-1 to TRBJ2-7, with D maybe TRBD1 (6 bases). Germline V gives CDR1 MNHNS, CDR2 SASEGT. The CDR3 is made up of 13 amino acids. V was cut by 6 bases and J by 4 bases, with 13 bases left in between. The CDR3 DNA sequence: TGTGCCAGCAGATGGACAGATAGATACGAGCAGTACTTC. Its translation is CASRWTDRYEQYF.

This clonotype was found many times. The V and J genes are TRBV5-1 and TRBJ1-4, with unresolved D. Trimming pared 0 bases from V and 8 bases from J, leaving 2 bases between. Germline loops: CDR1 SGHRS, CDR2 YFSETQ. This CDR3 spans 11 amino acids. CDR3 in DNA: TGCGCCAGCAGCTTGGACGAAAAACTGTTTTTT. This codes for CASSLDEKLFF.

In this sample, this clonotype turned up a few times. This chain joins TRBV30 and TRBJ2-2; D is unclear. Trimming pared 3 bases from V and 0 bases from J, leaving 5 bases between. The CDR3 length is 13 residues. CDR1 is GTSNPN and CDR2 is SVGIG in the germline V gene (reference sequence). In nucleotides, the CDR3 is TGTGCCTGGAGCCTAGCGAACACCGGGGAGCTGTTTTTT. It yields the protein CAWSLANTGELFF.

The V call is TRBV5-1, the J call TRBJ2-3; D gene ambiguous. The CDR3 runs 14 residues. The ends were cut back, 4 bases at V and 4 bases at J, with 13 bases in the middle. The V gene's germline CDR1 is SGHRS and CDR2 YFSETQ. The CDR3 reads CASSRAFIADTQYF. CDR3 DNA: TGCGCCAGCAGCCGGGCTTTTATAGCAGATACGCAGTATTTT.

V usage is TRBV18 and J usage is TRBJ2-5; 8 bases fit TRBD1. The CDR3 runs 15 residues. In germline, CDR1 is KGHSH, CDR2 LQKENI. J lost 3 bases, V lost 3 bases, and 6 bases had no gene match. As DNA, the CDR3 is TGTGCCAGCTCACCCCCGAGGACAGGGAAAGAGACCCAGTACTTC. Translated: CASSPPRTGKETQYF.

Many counts were recorded for this clonotype. The rearrangement links TRBV10-2 to TRBJ2-1, with 9 positions matching TRBD2. Germline values: CDR1 WSHSY, CDR2 SAAADI. This CDR3 comprises 14 residues. The ends lost 6 bases at V and 4 bases at J; junction bases unmatched: 4. The CDR3 DNA reads as TGCGCCAGCAGGCGGGAGGGACTTTACAATGAGCAGTTCTTC. It specifies CASRREGLYNEQFF.

The sample holds a few counts of this clonotype. The chain uses TRBV4-1 and TRBJ2-5, with 11 positions matching TRBD2. J lost 4 bases, V lost 1 base, and 8 bases had no gene match. The CDR3 runs to 17 residues. Germline V gene data show CDR1 as MGHRA and CDR2 as YSYEKL. The CDR3 region has the DNA TGCGCCAGCAGCCAAGGGCTGCTAGCGGGGGGCTCAGAGACCCAGTACTTC. This translates into CASSQGLLAGGSETQYF.

This clonotype appeared a few times. The V call is TRBV29-1, the J call TRBJ2-7, with 8 bases matching TRBD1. Unmatched junction bases numbered 8, after V lost 5 bases and J lost 5 bases. The CDR3 extends over 13 amino acids. Germline V lookup: CDR1 SQVTM, CDR2 ANQGSEA. The DNA of the CDR3 is TGCAGCGTTCTGCCGGGACAGGCTCACGAGCAGTACTTC. It specifies CSVLPGQAHEQYF.

V and J are TRBV10-3 and TRBJ2-4; perhaps TRBD1 as D (5 bases). The V and J ends lost 2 bases and 1 base respectively, with 9 bases between them. This CDR3 comprises 15 residues. Germline V CDR1 and CDR2: ENHRY, SYGVKD. In DNA form, the CDR3 reads TGTGCCATCAGTGAGGGGGCAGGGGCCAAAAACATTCAGTACTTC. This gives the protein CAISEGAGAKNIQYF.

In this sample, this clonotype turned up a few times. The chain combines TRBV7-3 with TRBJ2-1; TRBD2 matches 12 bases. Trimming cost V 4 bases and J 9 bases; bases outside gene matches: 7. This CDR3 contains 15 residues. Germline loops: CDR1 SGHTA, CDR2 FQGTGA. CDR3 amino acids: CASSSFGLAGSEQFF. CDR3 in DNA: TGTGCCAGCAGCTCGTTCGGACTAGCGGGGAGTGAGCAGTTCTTC.

This clonotype was seen only a few times. The chain employs TRBV29-1 and TRBJ2-7; the match to TRBD2 covers 13 bases. The V gene's germline CDR1 is SQVTM and CDR2 ANQGSEA. V lost 6 bases, J lost 11 bases, and 13 bases stayed unmatched. There are 14 residues in the CDR3. CDR3 in DNA: TGCAGCGTCCGGACTAGCGGGAGTTCGGGGGGGGAGTACTTC. It translates to CSVRTSGSSGGEYF.

The V call is TRBV18, the J call TRBJ2-7; no firm D call. This CDR3 region has 15 residues. Germline CDR1 KGHSH, CDR2 LQKENI. The V gene lost 2 bases and the J gene lost 5 bases, with 16 bases spanning the gap. This CDR3 is CASSPFFKQTDEQYF. As DNA, the CDR3 is TGTGCCAGCTCACCATTTTTTAAACAAACCGACGAGCAGTACTTC.

This clonotype was observed many times. This chain links TRBV12-3 or TRBV12-4 with TRBJ2-1; a possible D gene is TRBD1 (5 bases). With 6 bases removed from V and 7 bases from J, the gap between germline ends came to 10 bases. There are 12 residues in the CDR3. The CDR3 reads CASRLTENEQFF. In nucleotides, the CDR3 is TGTGCCAGCAGGCTGACAGAGAATGAGCAGTTCTTC.

The CDR3 DNA reads TGTGCCAGCAGCCCGAGGCGGCTAGCGGGGGGGAATGAGCAGTTCTTC. It encodes CASSPRRLAGGNEQFF. The V and J genes are TRBV7-8 and TRBJ2-1; 12 nucleotides align to TRBD2. V shed 5 bases, J shed 7 bases, and the junction held 9 bases outside the gene matches. The germline V gene has CDR1 SGHVS and CDR2 FQNEAQ. The length of the CDR3 is 16 residues.